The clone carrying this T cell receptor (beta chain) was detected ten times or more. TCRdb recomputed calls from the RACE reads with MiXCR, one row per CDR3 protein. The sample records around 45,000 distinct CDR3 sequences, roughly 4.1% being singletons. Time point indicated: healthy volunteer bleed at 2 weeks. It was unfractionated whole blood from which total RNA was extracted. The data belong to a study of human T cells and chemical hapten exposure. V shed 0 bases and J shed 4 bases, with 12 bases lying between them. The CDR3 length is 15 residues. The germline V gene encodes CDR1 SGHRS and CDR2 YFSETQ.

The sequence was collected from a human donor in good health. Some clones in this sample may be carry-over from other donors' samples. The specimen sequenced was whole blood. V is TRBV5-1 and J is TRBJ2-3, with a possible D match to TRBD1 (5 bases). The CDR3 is CASSLEGNRADTQYF. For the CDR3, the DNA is TGCGCCAGCAGCTTGGAGGGGAATAGGGCAGATACGCAGTATTTT.